These T cell receptor beta chains were read from a single sample in a study of cytomegalovirus exposure and HLA in healthy donors. Sequenced by immunoSEQ multiplex PCR; TCRdb stores in-frame clones only, minus some. The sample has 110,000 to 150,000 clones, about 72% seen once; the top ten hold 2% to 2.5%. Material: PBMCs. These receptors originate from a middle-aged man in good health and CMV-seronegative. Each CDR3 is given with its conserved first and last residue. D genes are given only for firm matches. A row's size may be missing; if present it is once, few, many or a size class.

TRBJ2-7,TRBD2,TRBV5-4,.,TGTGCCAGCAGCTTACTAGCGACCCCCTACGAGCAGTACTTC,CASSLLATPYEQYF
TRBJ2-3,TRBD1,TRBV5-6,.,TGTGCCAGCAGCCCGGGACAGCCTAGCACAGATACGCAGTATTTT,CASSPGQPSTDTQYF
TRBJ1-2,.,TRBV7-9,.,TGTGCCAGCAGCTTACAGTCCGGGACTGGGGAAGGCTACACCTTC,CASSLQSGTGEGYTF
TRBJ1-3,.,TRBV4-1,.,TGCGCCAGCAGTCAAGTGCAAGCAGGGTATTCTGGAAACACCATATATTTT,CASSQVQAGYSGNTIYF
TRBJ1-1,.,TRBV10-1,.,TGCGCCAGCAGAGAAGGCCGGCTTCGTGCTCGAGGGAGGCACGGTACCGCTTTCTTT,CASREGRLRARGRHGTAFF
TRBJ2-6,.,TRBV6-5,once,TGTGCCAGCAGTTACTCCACAGCTGGGGCCAACGTCCTGCCTTTC,CASSYSTAGANVLPF
TRBJ1-1,TRBD1,TRBV5-1,once,TGCGCCAGCAGCTACCGCCCCGGGACAGCGTTGAACACTGAAGCTTTCTTT,CASSYRPGTALNTEAFF
TRBJ2-7,TRBD2,TRBV5-4,few,TGTGCCAGCAGCTTGACTAGCGGCAGCTACGAGCAGTACTTC,CASSLTSGSYEQYF
TRBJ2-3,TRBD2,TRBV5-1,few,TGCGCCAGCAGCTTGACTAGCGGGATCACAGATACGCAGTATTTT,CASSLTSGITDTQYF
TRBJ1-2,.,TRBV15,.,TGTGCCACCAGCCCTATCAGGGGTACTATATCTAACTATGGCTACACCTTC,CATSPIRGTISNYGYTF
TRBJ2-3,.,TRBV7-2,.,TGTGCCAGCAGCTGGAGGGGGGGGCGCGACACAGATACGCAGTATTTT,CASSWRGGRDTDTQYF
TRBJ2-5,.,TRBV5-6,.,TGTGCCAGCAGCTGGGCTGAGACCCAGTACTTC,CASSWAETQYF
TRBJ2-7,.,TRBV18,.,TGTGCCAGCTCACCAGCCGGCAGGGGCTACGAGCAGTACTTC,CASSPAGRGYEQYF
TRBJ2-1,.,TRBV6-4,few,TGTGCCAGCAGTTACACAGAAAACAATGAGCAGTTCTTC,CASSYTENNEQFF
TRBJ1-6,TRBD1,TRBV30,.,TGTGCCTGGAGAAACCGGGACAGGGGGGCCTCACCCCTCCACTTT,CAWRNRDRGASPLHF
TRBJ2-7,TRBD1,TRBV15,.,TGTGCCACCAGCGGAAGGACAGGGTCCTACGAGCAGTACTTC,CATSGRTGSYEQYF
TRBJ2-1,TRBD2,TRBV6-5,.,TGTGCCAGCAGTCGGTTAGCGGGGGGGCGGGTTGAGCAGTTCTTC,CASSRLAGGRVEQFF
TRBJ1-5,.,TRBV10-3,.,TGTGCCGCGGGTAGCAATCAGCCCCAGCATTTT,CAAGSNQPQHF
TRBJ2-7,TRBD2,TRBV7-9,.,TGTGCCAGCAGCCCACGGACTAGCGGGGCAGCCTACGAGCAGTACTTC,CASSPRTSGAAYEQYF
TRBJ2-2,TRBD2,TRBV25-1,.,TGTGCCAGCAGTGTAAGCGGGAGTCGTACCGGGGAGCTGTTTTTT,CASSVSGSRTGELFF
TRBJ2-4,TRBD2,TRBV10-2,.,TGCGCCAGCAGGGCGGGACTAGCGGGAGCCCGTTCCAAAAACATTCAGTACTTC,CASRAGLAGARSKNIQYF
TRBJ2-7,TRBD1,TRBV6-1,.,TGTGCCACCCTTAGAGATGGACAGGGGAGGGAGCAGTACTTC,CATLRDGQGREQYF
TRBJ2-7,TRBD1,TRBV5-1,.,TGCGCCAGCAGCAGGGACAGGGGGCCTTGGGAGCAGTACTTC,CASSRDRGPWEQYF
TRBJ2-5,TRBD2,TRBV25-1,once,TGTGCCAGCAGTGTGGCTAGCGGACCTGGGGGGCAGTACTTC,CASSVASGPGGQYF
TRBJ2-3,TRBD1,TRBV4-1,.,TGCGCCAGCAGCCCTAGACAGGGGGTCACAGATACGCAGTATTTT,CASSPRQGVTDTQYF
TRBJ1-1,.,TRBV6-6,.,TGTGCCAGCAGTTACTCGAGGGACACTGAAGCTTTCTTT,CASSYSRDTEAFF
TRBJ2-2,TRBD2,TRBV7-2,.,TGTGCCAGCAGCTTCCGCGGGGGAGCGGGCGGGGAGCTGTTTTTT,CASSFRGGAGGELFF
TRBJ1-1,.,TRBV10-3,few,TGTGCCATCAGTGATGGCGACAGGATGAACACTGAAGCTTTCTTT,CAISDGDRMNTEAFF
TRBJ2-7,.,TRBV5-4,.,TGTGCCTACCGCAGGGCAGGGGGGCCCTACGAGCAGTACTTC,CAYRRAGGPYEQYF
TRBJ1-2,.,TRBV5-4,.,TGTGCCAGCAGCTTGGCGGGGACTCGGGGCTACCCCTTC,CASSLAGTRGYPF
TRBJ2-7,TRBD2,TRBV30,few,TGTGCCTGGAGTGTAGGGACTAGAGGCTACGAGCAGTACTTC,CAWSVGTRGYEQYF
TRBJ2-7,TRBD1,TRBV5-1,.,TGCGCCAGCAGCCTTGAAGGACAGGGTATCTACGAGCAGTACTTC,CASSLEGQGIYEQYF
TRBJ1-5,TRBD1,TRBV2,.,TGTGCCAGCAGTGGGACAGGTTATAGCAATCAGCCCCAGCATTTT,CASSGTGYSNQPQHF
TRBJ2-7,TRBD2,TRBV9,.,TGTGCCAGCAGCGTAGGTCTAGCGGGAACCTACGAGCAGTACTTC,CASSVGLAGTYEQYF
TRBJ2-7,.,TRBV25-1,few,TGTGCCAGCAGTGCCGGCGGGGTCTCCTACGAGCAGTACTTC,CASSAGGVSYEQYF
TRBJ1-6,.,TRBV2,.,TGTGCCAGCAGAATCAGGGGAACCAATTCACCCCTCCACTTT,CASRIRGTNSPLHF
TRBJ2-1,.,TRBV4-2,.,TGTGCCAGCAGCCAAGAGGAGGGTGGCGGAGCCTCCTACAATGAGCAGTTCTTC,CASSQEEGGGASYNEQFF
TRBJ2-3,.,TRBV6-1,.,TGTGCCAGCAGTGCAGGGGTCGAGGGAGATACGCAGTATTTT,CASSAGVEGDTQYF
TRBJ1-4,.,TRBV11-2,.,TGTGCCAGCAGCTTTTGGAGTGCACCTAATGAAAAACTGTTTTTT,CASSFWSAPNEKLFF
TRBJ1-2,TRBD1,TRBV30,.,TGTGCCTGGACAGGGGGTTCTAACTATGGCTACACCTTC,CAWTGGSNYGYTF
TRBJ1-5,.,TRBV5-6,.,TGTGCCAGCAGCTTGCAGACGACAACCCCTGGGCCCCAGAATTTT,CASSLQTTTPGPQNF
TRBJ2-5,.,TRBV7-9,few,TGTGCCAGCAGCTTGGGGGCCCGAGAGACCCAGTACTTC,CASSLGARETQYF
TRBJ2-3,TRBD2,TRBV28,.,TGTGCCAGCAGCAAACCGGGACTAGCGGGAGCAGATACGCAGTATTTT,CASSKPGLAGADTQYF